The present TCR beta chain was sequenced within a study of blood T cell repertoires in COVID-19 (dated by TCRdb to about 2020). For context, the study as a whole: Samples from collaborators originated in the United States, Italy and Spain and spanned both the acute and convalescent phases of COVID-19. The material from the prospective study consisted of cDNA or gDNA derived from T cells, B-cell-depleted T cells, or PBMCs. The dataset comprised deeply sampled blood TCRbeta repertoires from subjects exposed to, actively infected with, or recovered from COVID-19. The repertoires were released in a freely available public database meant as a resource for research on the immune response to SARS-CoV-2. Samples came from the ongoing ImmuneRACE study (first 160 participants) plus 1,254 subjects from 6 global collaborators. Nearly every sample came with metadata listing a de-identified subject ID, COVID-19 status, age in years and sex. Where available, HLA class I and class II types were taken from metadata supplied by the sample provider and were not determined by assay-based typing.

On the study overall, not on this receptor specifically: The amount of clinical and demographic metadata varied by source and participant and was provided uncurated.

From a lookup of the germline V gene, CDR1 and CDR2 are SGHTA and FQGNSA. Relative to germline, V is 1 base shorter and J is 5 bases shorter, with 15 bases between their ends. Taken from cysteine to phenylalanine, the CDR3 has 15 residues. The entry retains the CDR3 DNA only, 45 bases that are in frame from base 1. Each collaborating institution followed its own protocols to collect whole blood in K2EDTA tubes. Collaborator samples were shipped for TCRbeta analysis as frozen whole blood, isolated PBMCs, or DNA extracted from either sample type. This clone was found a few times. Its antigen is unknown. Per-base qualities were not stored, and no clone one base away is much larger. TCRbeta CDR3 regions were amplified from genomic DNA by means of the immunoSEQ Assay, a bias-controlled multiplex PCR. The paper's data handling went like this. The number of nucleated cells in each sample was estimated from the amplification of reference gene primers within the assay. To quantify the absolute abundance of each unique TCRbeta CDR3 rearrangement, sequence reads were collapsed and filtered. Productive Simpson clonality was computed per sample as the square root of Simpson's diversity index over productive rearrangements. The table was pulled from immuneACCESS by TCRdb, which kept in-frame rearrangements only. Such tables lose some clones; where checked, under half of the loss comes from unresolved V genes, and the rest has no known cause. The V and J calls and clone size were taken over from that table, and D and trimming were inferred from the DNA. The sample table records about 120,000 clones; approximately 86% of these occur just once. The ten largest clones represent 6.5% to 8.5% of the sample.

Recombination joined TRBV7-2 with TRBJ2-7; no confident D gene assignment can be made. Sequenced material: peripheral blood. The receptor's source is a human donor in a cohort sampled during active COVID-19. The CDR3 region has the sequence CASSLDRRLSNEQYF. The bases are TGTGCCAGCAGCTTAGACCGCAGGTTATCTAACGAGCAGTACTTC. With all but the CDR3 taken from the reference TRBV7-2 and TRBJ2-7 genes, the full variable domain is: GAGVSQSPSNKVTEKGKDVELRCDPISGHTALYWYRQSLGQGLEFLIYFQGNSAPDKSGLPSDRFSAERTGGSVSTLTIQRTQQEDSAVYLCASSLDRRLSNEQYFGPGTRLTVT.